The 29 T cell receptor beta chains presented below share a single source sample, sequenced in a study of T cells generated in artificial thymic organoids. Reverse primers in the TRAC or TRBC constant regions drove separate semi-nested PCRs for TCRalpha and TCRbeta. Each CDR3 protein gets one entry after TCRdb re-called the 5' RACE reads with MiXCR. The profile shows fewer than 9,000 distinct CDR3 sequences, around 17% of them singletons. The sample comprised naive CD8+ T cells from the thymus. Indicated subset: CD3+TCRalphabeta+CD8SP T cells; for blood, CD45RO-CCR7+ naive CD8+ T cells. These receptors all stem from a human donor who gave cord blood stem cells for thymic organoid culture, a cardiac surgery patient who gave postnatal thymus, or a blood donor (not recorded which).

As concerns this clonotype: One base away lies a much larger clone, so this may be a sequencing read error. The gene calls are TRBV6-2 or TRBV6-3 and TRBJ2-1; TRBD1 matches 10 bases. The CDR3 length is 13 residues. In germline, CDR1 is MNHEY, CDR2 SVGEGT. V was pared by 11 bases and J by 4 bases, with 5 bases of the junction left unmatched. As DNA, the CDR3 is TGTGCCCCGGGGGACAGGGGTTACAATGAGCAGTTCTTC. Amino acid sequence: CAPGDRGYNEQFF.

This clonotype rates as medium-sized. This chain connects TRBV27 to TRBJ2-7, with D maybe TRBD1 (6 bases). V gave up 6 bases and J gave up 0 bases, with 9 bases separating them. CDR1 and CDR2 from the germline V gene are MNHEY and SMNVEV (reference sequence). The CDR3 sequence is 13 residues long. This CDR3 is CASSLGGSYEQYF. The CDR3 DNA follows: TGTGCCAGCAGCCTAGGGGGCTCCTACGAGCAGTACTTC.

The rearrangement joins TRBV27 to TRBJ1-2; TRBD1 matches 10 bases. This CDR3 has 17 amino acids. Trimming cost V 5 bases and J 0 bases; bases outside gene matches: 9. Looked up from germline, CDR1 is MNHEY and CDR2 is SMNVEV (reference sequence). This chain's CDR3 is CASSLRQGAIANYGYTF. CDR3 sequence (DNA): TGTGCCAGCAGTCTCAGACAGGGGGCGATTGCTAACTATGGCTACACCTTC.

This clonotype occurred many times. The V call is TRBV7-9, the J call TRBJ2-2, with D unclear. This CDR3 has 16 amino acids. V dropped 4 bases and J dropped 2 bases, with 14 bases sitting between them. Germline V gene lookup returns CDR1 SEHNR and CDR2 FQNEAQ (reference sequence). The CDR3 DNA reads TGTGCCAGCAGCTCGAGTCTGGTGGATAACACCGGGGAGCTGTTTTTT. This encodes CASSSSLVDNTGELFF.

This clonotype counts as medium-sized. The gene calls are TRBV20-1 and TRBJ2-1; D gene ambiguous. V shed 3 bases and J shed 6 bases, with 6 bases lying between them. Germline assignment: CDR1 DFQATT and CDR2 SNEGSKA (reference sequence). This CDR3 spans 11 amino acids. CDR3 sequence (DNA): TGCAGTGCTAGTAGGTTCAATGAGCAGTTCTTC. This codes for CSASRFNEQFF.

In this sample, this clonotype turned up a few times. This sequence joins TRBV12-3 or TRBV12-4 and TRBJ2-3, with TRBD2 matching over 9 bases. The CDR3 totals 16 residues. The V gene end was trimmed by 5 bases and the J gene end by 6 bases; junction bases not matched to a gene: 12. The CDR3 is CASSQEGGGGSDTQYF. The CDR3 DNA is TGTGCCAGCAGTCAGGAGGGCGGGGGGGGATCCGATACGCAGTATTTT.

This clonotype was picked up many times. The V and J genes are TRBV12-3 or TRBV12-4 and TRBJ1-1; no clear D gene. With 3 bases removed from V and 0 bases from J, the gap between germline ends came to 8 bases. The CDR3 consists of 14 residues. CDR3 amino acids: CASSFTGLNTEAFF. CDR3 sequence (DNA): TGTGCCAGCAGTTTTACTGGATTGAACACTGAAGCTTTCTTT.

This clonotype was counted many times. This sequence joins TRBV7-7 and TRBJ2-7, with D possibly being TRBD2 (5 bases). The CDR3 is made up of 13 amino acids. The germline V gene has CDR1 SSHAT and CDR2 FNYEAQ (reference sequence). The V and J ends lost 8 bases and 1 base respectively, with 12 bases between them. In DNA, the CDR3 is TGTGCCAGCGCTGAGGGCAGTTCCTACGAGCAGTACTTC. Amino acids: CASAEGSSYEQYF.

This clonotype appeared many times. The chain combines TRBV7-6 with TRBJ2-1; tentatively, D is TRBD2 (5 bases). Per the germline V gene, CDR1 is SGHVS and CDR2 is FNYEAQ. Deletions cut 3 bases from V and 9 bases from J, with 18 bases between. CDR3 length: 15 residues. For the CDR3, the DNA is TGTGCCAGCAGCTTCGTGAGGGAAGAGGTAGCTGAGCAGTTCTTC. Amino acid sequence: CASSFVREEVAEQFF.

This clonotype is deemed medium-sized. V usage is TRBV29-1 and J usage is TRBJ2-1; 10 nucleotides line up with TRBD2. The germline CDR1 and CDR2 sequences are SQVTM and ANQGSEA. The CDR3 runs 13 residues. Trimming took 6 bases from V and 10 from J; bases not matched to a gene: 9. CDR3 sequence: CSVGGLAGVEQFF. CDR3 nucleotide sequence: TGCAGCGTCGGGGGGCTAGCGGGGGTCGAGCAGTTCTTC.

This clonotype qualifies as medium-sized (0.01 to 0.1%). The V and J genes are TRBV7-3 and TRBJ2-7; possibly TRBD1 for D (5 bases). CDR3 length: 14 residues. Deletions cut 9 bases from V and 5 bases from J, with 20 bases between. CDR1 is SGHTA and CDR2 is FQGTGA in the germline V gene. The CDR3 sequence: CARDIAPRTHEQYF. Written as DNA, the CDR3 is TGTGCCAGGGACATTGCCCCACGTACGCACGAGCAGTACTTC.

This clonotype rates as medium-sized (0.01 to 0.1%). The chain couples TRBV6-6 to TRBJ2-1; the match to TRBD1 covers 7 bases. There are 15 residues in the CDR3. The V segment lost 5 bases and the J segment 4 bases; nucleotides outside the gene matches: 8. Germline CDR1 and CDR2: MNHNY and SVGAGI (reference sequence). The CDR3 loop reads CASSKTTGWYNEQFF. The CDR3 coding sequence is TGTGCCAGCAGTAAAACGACAGGGTGGTACAATGAGCAGTTCTTC.

Details on this clonotype: This could be a read error, since a much larger clone is one nucleotide away. The chain combines TRBV5-1 with TRBJ1-1, with a tentative D call TRBD1 (5 bases). Germline CDR1 reads SGHRS; CDR2 reads YFSETQ. This CDR3 spans 14 amino acids. V was cut by 4 bases and J by 4 bases, with 14 bases left in between. The CDR3 loop reads CASSGDGAFTEAFF. The CDR3 nucleotides read TGCGCCAGCAGCGGGGACGGGGCGTTCACTGAAGCTTTCTTT.

This clonotype was detected a few times. The chain links TRBV7-9 to TRBJ2-7; no firm D call. Germline values: CDR1 SEHNR, CDR2 FQNEAQ (reference sequence). With 1 base removed from V and 2 bases from J, the gap between germline ends came to 3 bases. The CDR3 has 12 residues. The DNA of the CDR3 is TGTGCCAGCAGCTTAGGAGCCTACGAGCAGTACTTC. Residues: CASSLGAYEQYF. Filled out from reference TRBV7-9 and TRBJ2-7, the complete variable domain reads DTGVSQNPRHKITKRGQNVTFRCDPISEHNRLYWYRQTLGQGPEFLTYFQNEAQLEKSRLLSDRFSAERPKGSFSTLEIQRTEQGDSAMYLCASSLGAYEQYFGPGTRLTVT.

Judged by abundance, this clonotype is medium-sized. This chain joins TRBV29-1 and TRBJ1-4, with TRBD1 as a possible D gene (6 bases). This CDR3 is 16 amino acids long. The ends were cut back, 3 bases at V and 0 bases at J, with 14 bases in the middle. The germline V gene has CDR1 SQVTM and CDR2 ANQGSEA. The CDR3 spells CSVDKGEWTTNEKLFF. CDR3 DNA: TGCAGCGTTGACAAGGGGGAATGGACAACTAATGAAAAACTGTTTTTT.

V gene TRBV5-1 combines with J gene TRBJ1-1; no firm D call. There are 16 residues in the CDR3. V lost 0 bases, J lost 5 bases, and 17 bases lay in between. CDR1 and CDR2 from the germline V gene are SGHRS and YFSETQ. The CDR3 sequence: CASSLVRWGFDTEAFF. The CDR3 bases are TGCGCCAGCAGCTTGGTGCGTTGGGGATTTGATACTGAAGCTTTCTTT.

This clonotype is deemed medium-sized. The V call is TRBV19, the J call TRBJ2-1, with TRBD2 identical over 8 bases. V trimming: 2 bases; J trimming: 4 bases; junction bases outside the gene matches: 4. CDR3 length: 15 residues. From germline, CDR1 is LNHDA and CDR2 SQIVND (reference sequence). In nucleotides, the CDR3 is TGTGCCAGTAGTATACTAGCGGGTTTATACAATGAGCAGTTCTTC. Its translation is CASSILAGLYNEQFF.

This clonotype is medium-sized within its sample. The V gene is TRBV12-3 or TRBV12-4, the J gene TRBJ1-2; tentatively, D is TRBD1 (6 bases). Trimming cost V 3 bases and J 0 bases, with 14 bases left between them. CDR3 length equals 16 residues. This chain's CDR3 is CASSLTGTLANYGYTF. The CDR3 DNA follows: TGTGCCAGCAGTTTGACCGGGACACTAGCTAACTATGGCTACACCTTC.

This clonotype was counted between two and nine times. This chain connects TRBV6-5 to TRBJ2-3; 12 bases match TRBD2. The CDR3 length is 15 residues. After removal of 7 bases from V and 6 bases from J, the junction contained 8 bases not matched to a gene. CDR1 and CDR2 (germline): MNHEY, SVGAGI. CDR3 nucleotides: TGTGCCAGCAAGAGACTAGCGGGGGAGGCGGATACGCAGTATTTT. As protein: CASKRLAGEADTQYF.

The chain joins TRBV10-2 to TRBJ2-7, with D possibly TRBD1 on 5 matching bases. V was pared by 11 bases and J by 5 bases, with 19 bases between. Germline values: CDR1 WSHSY, CDR2 SAAADI. This CDR3 contains 13 residues. The CDR3 region has the DNA TGCGCCTGCTCTCTAAGGGGTGGAGACGAGCAGTACTTC. Its translation is CACSLRGGDEQYF.

This clonotype is medium-sized within its sample. The chain carries TRBV5-4 and TRBJ1-1, with D perhaps TRBD1 (5 bases). V was cut by 4 bases and J by 4 bases, with 8 bases left in between. The germline CDR1 and CDR2 sequences are SGHNT and YYREEE (reference sequence). The CDR3 totals 12 residues. The CDR3, as DNA: TGTGCCAGCAGCCGGGGGGGCACTGAAGCTTTCTTT. Amino acid sequence: CASSRGGTEAFF.

On this clonotype itself: This may be a read error: a much more frequent sequence differs by one nucleotide. No conserved phenylalanine or tryptophan is present at the end of the CDR3, so a read error is the likely explanation. This chain connects TRBV6-1 to TRBJ2-1; the match to TRBD1 covers 9 bases. V dropped 6 bases and J dropped 8; count of bases not matched to a gene: 8. The CDR3 spans 14 residues. Germline loops: CDR1 MNHNS, CDR2 SASEGT. The CDR3 loop reads CASRRGQGFDEQFL. DNA of the CDR3: TGTGCCAGCAGAAGGGGACAGGGTTTCGATGAGCAGTTCCTC.

This clonotype was recorded only once. This chain joins TRBV7-9 and TRBJ1-1; 8 bases line up with TRBD1. Germline V lookup: CDR1 SEHNR, CDR2 FQNEAQ (reference sequence). Trimming cost V 5 bases and J 1 base; bases outside gene matches: 6. CDR3 length: 15 residues. Written as DNA, the CDR3 is TGTGCCAGCAGCCCTCGACAGGGGCCGAACACTGAAGCTTTCTTT. As protein: CASSPRQGPNTEAFF.

J is TRBJ1-1 and V is TRBV12-3 or TRBV12-4, with 7 bases lining up with TRBD1. The CDR3 loop spans 15 amino acids. J lost 1 base, V lost 4 bases, and 6 bases had no gene match. The CDR3 region is CASSSLRDRNTEAFF. The CDR3 DNA reads TGTGCCAGCAGTTCACTCCGGGACAGGAACACTGAAGCTTTCTTT.

This clonotype was counted between two and nine times. At one of its ends the junction is not consistent with the germline gene, which may arise from a read error. The J gene is TRBJ1-4, the V gene TRBV20-1; D perhaps matches TRBD1 (5 bases). Per germline, CDR1 DFQATT and CDR2 SNEGSKA (reference sequence). The CDR3 is 13 residues long. The CDR3 sequence: CSTRAGLKEKLFF. Here the CDR3 DNA reads TGCAGTACTAGGGCGGGGCTAAAGGAAAAACTGTTTTTT.

The DNA of the CDR3 is TGCAGCTGGGGACCGACAGGGCACCTCTCCGGGGCCAACGTCCTGACTTTC. Protein product: CSWGPTGHLSGANVLTF. V gene TRBV29-1 combines with J gene TRBJ2-6, with 7 bases fitting TRBD1. Germline V gives CDR1 SQVTM, CDR2 ANQGSEA. V dropped 8 bases and J dropped 4; count of bases not matched to a gene: 17. The CDR3 consists of 17 residues.

By its share, this clonotype is medium-sized. The chain links TRBV5-1 to TRBJ2-1; 9 bases align to TRBD1. The V segment lost 4 bases and the J segment 7 bases; nucleotides outside the gene matches: 3. This CDR3 spans 13 amino acids. Germline V lookup: CDR1 SGHRS, CDR2 YFSETQ. The CDR3 loop reads CASSETGGNEQFF. The DNA for the CDR3 is TGCGCCAGCAGCGAGACAGGGGGGAATGAGCAGTTCTTC.

As regards this clonotype: The germline gene is not matched at one end of the junction; a read error may be the cause. The chain links TRBV27 to TRBJ2-7, with 10 bases lining up with TRBD1. Germline V gene lookup returns CDR1 MNHEY and CDR2 SMNVEV (reference sequence). The length of the CDR3 is 14 residues. This chain's CDR3 is CASSFGTGEYEQHF. For the CDR3, the DNA is TGTGCCAGCAGTTTCGGGACAGGGGAATACGAGCAGCACTTC.

Many counts were recorded for this clonotype. The chain recombines TRBV4-1 with TRBJ2-1, with no clear D. In germline, CDR1 is MGHRA, CDR2 YSYEKL. V lost 8 bases to trimming and J lost 1 base, with 18 bases between them. The CDR3 covers 16 residues. CDR3 protein: CASAAYPRPSYNEQFF. Here the CDR3 DNA reads TGCGCCAGCGCAGCTTACCCCAGGCCATCCTACAATGAGCAGTTCTTC.